One and the same sample provided the 8 T cell receptor beta chains below, sequenced in a study of T cells in Graves' hyperthyroidism and ophthalmopathy. Researchers amplified the TCR beta CDR3 regions from RNA transcripts. The study used the HTBI primer set for a first-round RT-PCR of the TCR CDR3. TCRdb itself ran the multiplex PCR reads through MiXCR, one entry per CDR3 protein. This table holds about half a million distinct CDR3 sequences, roughly 23% found once. The sequencing input was blood. All receptors derive from a woman between 65 and 79 years old with Graves' ophthalmopathy.

The V gene is TRBV9, the J gene TRBJ2-1; 7 bases line up with TRBD2. V lost 0 bases, J lost 8 bases, and 11 bases stayed unmatched. Germline CDR1 is SGDLS and CDR2 is YYNGEE. The CDR3 extends over 16 amino acids. The CDR3 DNA sequence: TGTGCCAGCAGCGTAGGTCTGGCGGGAGTGACGGATGAGCAGTTCTTC. Its protein is CASSVGLAGVTDEQFF. Drawing the rest from reference TRBV9 and TRBJ2-1, the complete variable domain is DSGVTQTPKHLITATGQRVTLRCSPRSGDLSVYWYQQSLDQGLQFLIQYYNGEERAKGNILERFSAQQFPDLHSELNLSSLELGDSALYFCASSVGLAGVTDEQFFGPGTRLTVL.

This clonotype came up once. The J gene is TRBJ2-1, the V gene TRBV2; D tentatively reads TRBD1 or TRBD2 (5 bases each). V lost 5 bases and J 8 bases, leaving 16 bases between the germline ends. Per germline, CDR1 SNHLY and CDR2 FYNNEI. CDR3 size: 14 residues. The CDR3 DNA sequence: TGTGCCAGCAGTTTGGGACCTGAAAAAGATGAGCAGTTCTTC. The encoded protein is CASSLGPEKDEQFF.

In this sample, this clonotype turned up a few times. This rearrangement joins TRBV10-3 to TRBJ1-6; D ambiguous. The V end was cut by 6 bases, the J end by 12 bases, with 12 bases between. The CDR3 runs 12 residues. CDR1 and CDR2 from the germline V gene are ENHRY and SYGVKD. CDR3: CAIRDSEGPLHF. Written as DNA, the CDR3 is TGTGCCATCAGGGATTCGGAAGGACCCCTCCACTTT.

This clonotype was observed at least ten times. V and J are TRBV12-3 or TRBV12-4 and TRBJ2-1, with 15 bases identical to TRBD2. This CDR3 spans 21 amino acids. With V trimmed by 5 bases and J by 6 bases, 20 bases remained unmatched. In DNA form, the CDR3 reads TGTGCCAGCAGTGAAATCGTTCGAAACTTCGGACTAGCGGGAGGGGGCAATGAGCAGTTCTTC. This gives the protein CASSEIVRNFGLAGGGNEQFF.

This clonotype was detected once. The V and J genes are TRBV4-1 and TRBJ2-7; 8 bases are a match to TRBD2. Germline assignment: CDR1 MGHRA and CDR2 YSYEKL. J gave up 4 bases and V 1 base, and 9 bases lay outside the gene matches. The CDR3 consists of 16 residues. CDR3 loop: CASSQVWGLGLYEQYF. The CDR3 bases are TGCGCCAGCAGCCAAGTTTGGGGACTAGGGCTATACGAGCAGTACTTC.

At least ten counts were recorded for this clonotype. This chain uses TRBV28 with TRBJ1-2; D is ambiguous. Germline loops: CDR1 MDHEN, CDR2 SYDVKM. The germline V and J ends were trimmed by 3 bases and 2 bases, with 4 bases remaining between them. This CDR3 is built from 12 residues. CDR3 nucleotides: TGTGCCAGCAGTTTTTACAACTATGGCTACACCTTC. This encodes CASSFYNYGYTF.

This chain connects TRBV25-1 to TRBJ1-2; 11 bases fit TRBD1. J was trimmed by 2 bases and V by 6 bases; bases with no gene match: 2. Germline V gene sequence: CDR1 MGHDK, CDR2 SYGVNS. The CDR3 is 14 amino acids. The CDR3 spells CASRGQGGNYGYTF. The CDR3 region has the DNA TGTGCCAGCAGGGGACAGGGGGGAAACTATGGCTACACCTTC.

This clonotype came up a few times. The V gene is TRBV28, the J gene TRBJ1-6, with D unresolved. Germline CDR1 and CDR2: MDHEN and SYDVKM. Trimming removed 4 bases from V and 10 bases from J, with 14 bases in between. CDR3 length equals 14 residues. CDR3 coding DNA: TGTGCCAGCAGTTCCCTTGCTGGGCGGTCACCCCTCCACTTT. It is translated as CASSSLAGRSPLHF.